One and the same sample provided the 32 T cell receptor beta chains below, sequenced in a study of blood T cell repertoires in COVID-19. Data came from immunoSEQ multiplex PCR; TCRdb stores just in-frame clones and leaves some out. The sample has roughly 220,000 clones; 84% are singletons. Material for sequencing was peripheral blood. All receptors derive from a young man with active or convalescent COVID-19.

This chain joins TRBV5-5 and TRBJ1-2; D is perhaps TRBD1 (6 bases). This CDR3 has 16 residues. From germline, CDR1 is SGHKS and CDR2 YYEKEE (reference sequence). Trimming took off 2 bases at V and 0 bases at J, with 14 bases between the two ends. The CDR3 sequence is CASSFTGTLSNYGYTF. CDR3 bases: TGTGCCAGCAGCTTTACCGGGACATTATCTAACTATGGCTACACCTTC.

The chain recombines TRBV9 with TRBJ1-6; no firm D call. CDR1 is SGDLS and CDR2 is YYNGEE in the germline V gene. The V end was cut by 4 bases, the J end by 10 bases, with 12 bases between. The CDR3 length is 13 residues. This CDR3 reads CASSLSGSSPLHF. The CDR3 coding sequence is TGTGCCAGCAGCTTGTCAGGTTCCTCACCCCTCCACTTT.

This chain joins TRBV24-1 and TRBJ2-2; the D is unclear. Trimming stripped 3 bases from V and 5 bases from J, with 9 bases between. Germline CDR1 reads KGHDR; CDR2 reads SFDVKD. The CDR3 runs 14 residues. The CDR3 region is CATSDLRPTGELFF. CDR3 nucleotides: TGTGCCACCAGTGATCTCCGTCCTACCGGGGAGCTGTTTTTT.

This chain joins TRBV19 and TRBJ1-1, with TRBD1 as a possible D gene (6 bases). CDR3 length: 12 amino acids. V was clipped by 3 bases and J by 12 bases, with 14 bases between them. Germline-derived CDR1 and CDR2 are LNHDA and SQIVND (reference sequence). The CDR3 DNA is TGTGCCAGTAGTATGTGGGACACTTCTACTTTCTTT. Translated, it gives CASSMWDTSTFF.

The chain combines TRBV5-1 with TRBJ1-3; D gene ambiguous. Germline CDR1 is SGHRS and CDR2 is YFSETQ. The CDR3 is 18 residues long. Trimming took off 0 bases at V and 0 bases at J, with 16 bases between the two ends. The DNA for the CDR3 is TGCGCCAGCAGCTTGGCAGGCACCCTAAGCTCCTCTGGAAACACCATATATTTT. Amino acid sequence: CASSLAGTLSSSGNTIYF.

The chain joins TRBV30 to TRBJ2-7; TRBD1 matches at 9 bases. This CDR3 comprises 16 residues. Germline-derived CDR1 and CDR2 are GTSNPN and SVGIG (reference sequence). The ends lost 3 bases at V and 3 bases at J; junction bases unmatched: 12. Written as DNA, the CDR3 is TGTGCCTGGAGCCCAAATACCGGGACAGGGTTCTACGAGCAGTACTTC. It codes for CAWSPNTGTGFYEQYF.

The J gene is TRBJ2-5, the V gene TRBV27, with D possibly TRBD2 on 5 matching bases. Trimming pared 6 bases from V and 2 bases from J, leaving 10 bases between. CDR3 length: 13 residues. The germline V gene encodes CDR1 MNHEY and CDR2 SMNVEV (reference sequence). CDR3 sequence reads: CASRSGGQETQYF. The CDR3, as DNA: TGTGCCAGCAGGTCCGGCGGGCAAGAGACCCAGTACTTC.

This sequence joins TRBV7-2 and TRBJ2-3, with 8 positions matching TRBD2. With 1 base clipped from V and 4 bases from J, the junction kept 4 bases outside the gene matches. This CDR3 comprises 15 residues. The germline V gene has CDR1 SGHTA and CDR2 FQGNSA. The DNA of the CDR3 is TGTGCCAGCAGCTTAGGGCCCGGGGGGGCAGATACGCAGTATTTT. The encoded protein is CASSLGPGGADTQYF.

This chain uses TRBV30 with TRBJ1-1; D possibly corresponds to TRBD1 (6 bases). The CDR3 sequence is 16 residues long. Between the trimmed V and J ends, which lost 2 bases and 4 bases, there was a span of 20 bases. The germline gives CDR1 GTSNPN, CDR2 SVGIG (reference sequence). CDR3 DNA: TGTGCCTGGAGTCCCCTCCATAGACAGGCTAGCACTGAAGCTTTCTTT. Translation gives CAWSPLHRQASTEAFF.

CDR3 amino acids: CSVKAGEQYF. The CDR3 bases are TGCAGCGTAAAGGCGGGCGAGCAGTACTTC. The J gene is TRBJ2-7, the V gene TRBV29-1; D is perhaps TRBD2 (5 bases). This CDR3 has 10 amino acids. The V end was cut by 6 bases, the J end by 6 bases, with 9 bases between. Germline-derived CDR1 and CDR2 are SQVTM and ANQGSEA.

The CDR3 region has the DNA TGTGCCAGCAGCTTAGGCCCGACAGGATACAATGAGCAGTTCTTC. This sequence encodes CASSLGPTGYNEQFF. The V and J genes are TRBV7-9 and TRBJ2-1; maybe TRBD1 (6 bases). This CDR3 is built from 15 residues. V was pared by 1 base and J by 4 bases, with 11 bases between. The germline V gene encodes CDR1 SEHNR and CDR2 FQNEAQ (reference sequence).

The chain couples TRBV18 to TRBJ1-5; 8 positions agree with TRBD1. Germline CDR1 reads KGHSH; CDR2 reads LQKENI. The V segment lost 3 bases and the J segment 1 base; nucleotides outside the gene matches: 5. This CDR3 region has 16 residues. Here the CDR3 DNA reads TGTGCCAGCTCACCCAACAGGGGGGGGAGCAATCAGCCCCAGCATTTT. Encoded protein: CASSPNRGGSNQPQHF.

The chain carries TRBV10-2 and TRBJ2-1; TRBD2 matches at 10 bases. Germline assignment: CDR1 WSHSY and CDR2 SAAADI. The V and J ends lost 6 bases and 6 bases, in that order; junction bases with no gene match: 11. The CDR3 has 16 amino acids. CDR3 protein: CASRPIAGGSPNEQFF. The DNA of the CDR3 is TGCGCCAGCAGGCCAATAGCGGGGGGTTCCCCCAATGAGCAGTTCTTC.

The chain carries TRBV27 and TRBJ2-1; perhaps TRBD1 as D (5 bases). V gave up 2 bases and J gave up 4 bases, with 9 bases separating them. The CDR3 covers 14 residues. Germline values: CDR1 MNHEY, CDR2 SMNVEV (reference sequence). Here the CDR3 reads CASSLVGDYNEQFF. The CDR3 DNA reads TGTGCCAGCAGTTTAGTAGGGGATTACAATGAGCAGTTCTTC.

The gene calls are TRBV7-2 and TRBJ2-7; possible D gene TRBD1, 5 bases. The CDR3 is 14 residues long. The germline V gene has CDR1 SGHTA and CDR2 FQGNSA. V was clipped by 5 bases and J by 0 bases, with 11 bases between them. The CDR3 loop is CASSVDRYSYEQYF. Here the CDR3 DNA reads TGTGCCAGCAGCGTCGACAGATACTCCTACGAGCAGTACTTC.

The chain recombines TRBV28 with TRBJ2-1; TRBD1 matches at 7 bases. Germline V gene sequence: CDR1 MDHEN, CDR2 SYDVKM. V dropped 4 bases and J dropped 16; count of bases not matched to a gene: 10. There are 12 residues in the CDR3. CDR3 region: CASSSPPRDSFF. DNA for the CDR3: TGTGCCAGCAGTTCCCCCCCCAGGGACAGCTTCTTC.

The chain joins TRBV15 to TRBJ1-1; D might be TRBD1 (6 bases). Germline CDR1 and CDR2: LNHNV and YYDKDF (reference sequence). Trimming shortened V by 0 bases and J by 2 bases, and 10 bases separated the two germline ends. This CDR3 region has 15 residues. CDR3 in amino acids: CATSRDPGTNTEAFF. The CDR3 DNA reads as TGTGCCACCAGCAGAGATCCGGGGACAAACACTGAAGCTTTCTTT.

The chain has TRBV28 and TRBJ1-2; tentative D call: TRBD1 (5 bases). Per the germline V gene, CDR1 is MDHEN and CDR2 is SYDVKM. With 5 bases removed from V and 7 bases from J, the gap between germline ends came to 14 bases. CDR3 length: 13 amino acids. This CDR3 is CASSQTRRGGYTF. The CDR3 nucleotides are TGTGCCAGCAGTCAGACACGGAGGGGTGGCTACACCTTC.

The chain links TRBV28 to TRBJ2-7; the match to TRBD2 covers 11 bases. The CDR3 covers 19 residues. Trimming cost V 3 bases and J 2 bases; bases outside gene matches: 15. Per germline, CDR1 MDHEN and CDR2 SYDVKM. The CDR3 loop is CASSFPLLAGDGRTYEQYF. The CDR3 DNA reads TGTGCCAGCAGTTTTCCCCTACTAGCGGGGGATGGTAGGACCTACGAGCAGTACTTC.

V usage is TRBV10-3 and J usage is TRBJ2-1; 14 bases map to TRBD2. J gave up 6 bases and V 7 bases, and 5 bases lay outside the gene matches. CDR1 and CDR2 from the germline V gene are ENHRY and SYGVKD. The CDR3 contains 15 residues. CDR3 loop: CAITGTSGRINEQFF. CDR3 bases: TGTGCCATCACCGGGACTAGCGGGAGAATCAATGAGCAGTTCTTC.

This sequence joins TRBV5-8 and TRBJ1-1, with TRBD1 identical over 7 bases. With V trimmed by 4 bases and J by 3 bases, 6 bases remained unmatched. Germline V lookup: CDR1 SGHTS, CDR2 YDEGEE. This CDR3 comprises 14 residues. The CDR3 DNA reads TGTGCCAGCAGCGTCGACAGGGACCACACTGAAGCTTTCTTT. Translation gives CASSVDRDHTEAFF.

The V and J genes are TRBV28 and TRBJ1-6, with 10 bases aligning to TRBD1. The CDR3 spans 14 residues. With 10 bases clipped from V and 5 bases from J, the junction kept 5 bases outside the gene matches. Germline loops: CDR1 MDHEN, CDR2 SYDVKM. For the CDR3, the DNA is TGTGCCAACTCGGGACAGGGGAATAATTCACCCCTCCACTTT. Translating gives CANSGQGNNSPLHF.

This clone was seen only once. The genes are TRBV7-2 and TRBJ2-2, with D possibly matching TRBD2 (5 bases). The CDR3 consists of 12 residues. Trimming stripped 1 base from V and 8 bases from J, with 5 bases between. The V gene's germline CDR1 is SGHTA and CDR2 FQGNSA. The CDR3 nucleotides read TGTGCCAGCAGCTTAGGGGAGGGGGAGCTGTTTTTT. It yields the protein CASSLGEGELFF.

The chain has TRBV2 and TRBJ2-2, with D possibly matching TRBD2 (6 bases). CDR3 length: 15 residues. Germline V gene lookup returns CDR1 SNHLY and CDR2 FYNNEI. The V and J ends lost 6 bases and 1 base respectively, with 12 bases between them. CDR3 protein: CASRGGTMNTGELFF. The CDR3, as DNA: TGTGCCAGCAGGGGCGGGACGATGAACACCGGGGAGCTGTTTTTT.

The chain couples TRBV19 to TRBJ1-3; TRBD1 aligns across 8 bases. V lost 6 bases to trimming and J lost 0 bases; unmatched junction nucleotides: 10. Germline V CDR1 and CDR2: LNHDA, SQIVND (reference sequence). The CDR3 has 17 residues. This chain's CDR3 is CASSIGQGAVSGNTIYF. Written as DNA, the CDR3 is TGTGCCAGTAGCATCGGACAGGGTGCCGTCTCTGGAAACACCATATATTTT.

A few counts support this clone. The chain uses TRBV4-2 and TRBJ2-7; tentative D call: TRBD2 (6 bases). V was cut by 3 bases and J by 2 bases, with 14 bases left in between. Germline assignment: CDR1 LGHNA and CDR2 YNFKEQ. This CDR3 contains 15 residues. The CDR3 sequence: CASSHDGTSPYEQYF. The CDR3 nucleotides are TGTGCCAGCAGCCATGACGGGACTTCGCCCTACGAGCAGTACTTC.

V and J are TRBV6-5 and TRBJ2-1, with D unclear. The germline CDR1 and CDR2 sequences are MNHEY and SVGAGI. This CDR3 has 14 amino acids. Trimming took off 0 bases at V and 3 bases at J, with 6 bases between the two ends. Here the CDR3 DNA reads TGTGCCAGCAGTTACTCGGCGGACTACAATGAGCAGTTCTTC. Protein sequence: CASSYSADYNEQFF.

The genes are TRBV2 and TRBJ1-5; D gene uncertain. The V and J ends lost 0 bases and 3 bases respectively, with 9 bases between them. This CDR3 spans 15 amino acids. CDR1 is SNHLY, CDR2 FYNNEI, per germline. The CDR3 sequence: CASSEAPGNNQPQHF. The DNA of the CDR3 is TGTGCCAGCAGTGAAGCCCCGGGAAACAATCAGCCCCAGCATTTT.

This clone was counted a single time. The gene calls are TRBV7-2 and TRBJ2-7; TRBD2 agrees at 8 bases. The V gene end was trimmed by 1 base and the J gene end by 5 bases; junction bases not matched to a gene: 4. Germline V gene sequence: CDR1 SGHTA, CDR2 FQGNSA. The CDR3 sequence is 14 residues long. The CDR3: CASSLGLARDEQYF. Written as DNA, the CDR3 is TGTGCCAGCAGCTTAGGACTAGCGAGGGACGAGCAGTACTTC.

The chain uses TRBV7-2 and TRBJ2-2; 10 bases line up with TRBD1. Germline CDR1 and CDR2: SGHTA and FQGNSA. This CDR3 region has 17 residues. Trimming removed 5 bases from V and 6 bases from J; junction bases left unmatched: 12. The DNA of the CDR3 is TGTGCCAGCAGCCCGAACCGTGGGACAGGGGTGGCCGGGGAGCTGTTTTTT. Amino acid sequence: CASSPNRGTGVAGELFF.

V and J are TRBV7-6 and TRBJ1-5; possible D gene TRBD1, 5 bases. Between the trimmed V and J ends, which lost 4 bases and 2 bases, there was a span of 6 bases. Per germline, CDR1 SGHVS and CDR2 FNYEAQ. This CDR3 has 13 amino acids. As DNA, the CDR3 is TGTGCCAGCAGCTGGGGGGGCAATCAGCCCCAGCATTTT. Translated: CASSWGGNQPQHF.

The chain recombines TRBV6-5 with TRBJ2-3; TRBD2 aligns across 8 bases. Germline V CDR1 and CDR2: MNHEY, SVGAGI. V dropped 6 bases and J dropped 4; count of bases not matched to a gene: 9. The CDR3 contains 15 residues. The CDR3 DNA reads TGTGCCAGCAGCGTACTTCCGGGGGGGCCAGATACGCAGTATTTT. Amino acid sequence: CASSVLPGGPDTQYF.